This record concerns one T cell receptor beta chain sequence. This sample is part of a study of blood T cell repertoires in COVID-19. V trimming: 2 bases; J trimming: 6 bases; junction bases outside the gene matches: 3. CDR1 SGHTA and CDR2 FQGNSA come from the germline V gene. The CDR3 covers 14 residues. How the authors handled the data: Amplifying reference gene primers gave estimates of nucleated cell counts. Produced via immunoSEQ multiplex PCR; TCRdb's table is partial and in-frame only. From that table come the V and J calls and clone size; the DNA was used to work out D and trimming. Of about 250,000 clones in the sample, around 85% are singletons; the top ten hold about 8.1%.

The chain combines TRBV7-2 with TRBJ1-5; the match to TRBD1 covers 8 bases. The sequenced material came from peripheral blood. The receptor was isolated from an older man with acute or convalescent COVID-19. In DNA, the CDR3 is TGTGCCAGCAGCTTACAGGGGGCAGGTCAGCCCCAGCATTTT. Translated, it gives CASSLQGAGQPQHF.